The present entry profiles one TCR beta chain with its context. This record belongs to a study of blood T cell repertoires in COVID-19. Study as a whole: The United States, Italy and Spain provided the acute and convalescent COVID-19 samples. The cDNA or gDNA used as material had been derived from T cells, B-cell-depleted T cells, or PBMCs.

In the original processing: Estimated nucleated cell counts came from reference gene primer amplification. Libraries were prepared by immunoSEQ multiplex PCR; TCRdb keeps only in-frame clonotypes and omits some of them. V and J calls plus clone size are reproduced from that table; the DNA served to infer D and trimming. The sample records roughly 63,000 clones, around 79% being singletons. Sequencing used peripheral blood. This clonotype was sampled from a human donor in a cohort sampled during active COVID-19.

The CDR3 DNA follows: TGTGCCGCTACGACGGAACCTTCAAGGGGGAAACTGTTTTTT. It yields the protein CAATTEPSRGKLFF. The chain carries TRBV6-5 and TRBJ1-4; D may be TRBD1 (6 bases). The CDR3 sequence is 14 residues long. The ends were cut back, 11 bases at V and 11 bases at J, with 24 bases in the middle. The germline V gene encodes CDR1 MNHEY and CDR2 SVGAGI.